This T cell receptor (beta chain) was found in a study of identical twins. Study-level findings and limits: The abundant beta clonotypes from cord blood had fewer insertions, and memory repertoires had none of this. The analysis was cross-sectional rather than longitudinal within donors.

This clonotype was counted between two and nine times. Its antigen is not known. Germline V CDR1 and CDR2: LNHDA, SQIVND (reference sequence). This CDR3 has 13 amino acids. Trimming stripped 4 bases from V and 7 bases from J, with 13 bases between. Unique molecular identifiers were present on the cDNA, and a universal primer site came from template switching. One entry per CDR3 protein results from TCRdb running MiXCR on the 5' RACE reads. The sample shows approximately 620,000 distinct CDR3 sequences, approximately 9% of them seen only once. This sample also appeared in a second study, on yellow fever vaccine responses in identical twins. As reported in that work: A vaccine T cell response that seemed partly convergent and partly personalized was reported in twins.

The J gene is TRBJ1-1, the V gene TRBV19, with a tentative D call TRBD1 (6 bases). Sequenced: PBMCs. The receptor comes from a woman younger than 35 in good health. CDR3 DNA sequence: TGTGCCAGTAGTAATACAGGGAGTCGTGAAGCTTTCTTT. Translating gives CASSNTGSREAFF.